Listed below are T cell receptor beta chains from one sample, sequenced in a study of breast tumors, draining lymph nodes, adjacent tissues. TCRdb used MiXCR to reprocess the multiplex PCR reads, holding one entry per CDR3 protein. The sample consists of about 140,000 distinct CDR3 sequences, over 25% of them appearing once. The specimen sequenced was axillary lymph node tissue. These receptors were collected from a female donor with breast cancer. Some clones in this sample may be carry-over from other donors' samples. Each CDR3 is given with its conserved first and last residue. D genes are given only for firm matches. Clone sizes are given selectively: once, few, many, or a class where the clone is expanded.

v_gene	j_gene	abundance	d_gene	CDR3nt	CDR3aa
TRBV6-6	TRBJ1-3	many	TRBD1	TGTGCCAGCAGTCGGACAGGCCGCTCTGGAAACACCATATATTTT	CASSRTGRSGNTIYF
TRBV5-8	TRBJ1-2	many	TRBD1	TGTGCCAGCAGCCGGGACAGGGAAGTAAATGGCTACACCTTC	CASSRDREVNGYTF
TRBV6-5	TRBJ2-5	many	TRBD1	TGTGCCAGCAGTTACGGCTACAGGGGCAAGACCCAGTACTTC	CASSYGYRGKTQYF
TRBV5-6	TRBJ1-6	many	NA	TGTGCCAGCAGCTTATTCACAAATTCACCCCTCCACTTT	CASSLFTNSPLHF
TRBV2	TRBJ1-2	medium-sized	NA	TGTGCCAGCAGTGATTGGTCTATCTATGGCTACACCTTC	CASSDWSIYGYTF
TRBV6-6	TRBJ1-2	many	NA	TGTGCCAGCAAGCTCCAGCTTGATTTCTATGGCTACACCTTC	CASKLQLDFYGYTF
TRBV7-2	TRBJ2-1	NA	NA	TGTGCCAGCAGGGGACAAAAACAGTTCTTC	CASRGQKQFF
TRBV7-2	TRBJ1-3	many	NA	TGTGCCAGCACGCTCCGCGGGCCTCCCTTCTCTGGAAACCCCATATATTTT	CASTLRGPPFSGNPIYF
TRBV19	TRBJ1-5	NA	TRBD1	TGTGCCAGTAGGACCGGGACAGATCAGCCCCAGCATTTT	CASRTGTDQPQHF
TRBV28	TRBJ1-2	few	TRBD1	TGTGCCAGCAGTCCCATATCCCCGGACAGGGTTGGCTACACCTTC	CASSPISPDRVGYTF
TRBV6-1	TRBJ2-1	many	NA	TGTGCCAGCAACGAGGCCCTGGGTCAGGACGCCTACAATGAGCAGTTCTTC	CASNEALGQDAYNEQFF
TRBV29-1	TRBJ1-6	NA	TRBD1	TGCAGCGTTGAAGAGACAGGGGGGACGAGGAGCTCCTATAATTCACCCCTCCACTTT	CSVEETGGTRSSYNSPLHF
TRBV19	TRBJ2-7	many	NA	TGTGCCAGTAGTACGGCGAAAACATCCTACGAGCAGTACTTC	CASSTAKTSYEQYF
TRBV24-1	TRBJ2-6	NA	TRBD1	TGTGCCACCAGTGACGGGACAGGGAACTCTGGGGCCAACGTCCTGACTTTC	CATSDGTGNSGANVLTF
TRBV6-5	TRBJ1-2	many	NA	TGTGCCAGCAGTTACGCTTACAGGTTCGGCTACACCTTC	CASSYAYRFGYTF
TRBV28	TRBJ1-2	NA	NA	TGTGTCAGCAGCTCAGCGAACTATGGCTACACCTTC	CVSSSANYGYTF
TRBV2	TRBJ1-5	many	NA	TGTGCCAGCTTCGGGGAGGGCAATCAGCCCCAGCATTTT	CASFGEGNQPQHF